These 10 T cell receptor beta chains were all obtained from the same sample, sequenced in a study of regulatory T cells in long-lasting Graves disease. In building TCR beta libraries, iRepertoire HTBI primers were used together with Arm-PCR of CDR3 regions. Using its own MiXCR run on the multiplex PCR reads, TCRdb lists one record per CDR3 protein. Among 300,000 to 500,000 distinct CDR3 sequences, less than 25% were seen once, and the ten largest hold about 20%. Time point noted: persistent/refractory GD, antithyroid drugs over 5 years with positive TRAb. PBMC-extracted RNA yielded the TCR library. Source: peripheral blood mononuclear cells (PBMCs), taken when the disease was refractory, from a patient treated with antithyroid drugs. These receptors all stem from a female donor with Graves disease.

This clonotype was counted a few times. The gene calls are TRBV20-1 and TRBJ2-2; 7 positions match TRBD2. Germline assignment: CDR1 DFQATT and CDR2 SNEGSKA (reference sequence). The CDR3 covers 13 residues. With V trimmed by 6 bases and J by 7 bases, 8 bases remained unmatched. The CDR3 loop is CSAHGLVGGELFF. The CDR3 DNA reads TGCAGTGCCCACGGACTAGTCGGCGGGGAGCTGTTTTTT.

This clonotype came up a few times. The chain recombines TRBV29-1 with TRBJ2-5; D might be TRBD2 (5 bases). The V gene's germline CDR1 is SQVTM and CDR2 ANQGSEA. This CDR3 region has 13 residues. Trimming removed 7 bases from V and 1 base from J, with 13 bases in between. CDR3 in DNA: TGCAGCGCATTCGAGGGTCTCCAAGAGACCCAGTACTTC. Amino acids: CSAFEGLQETQYF.

This clonotype was counted only a few times. The rearrangement links TRBV6-1 to TRBJ1-1; TRBD1 matches 7 bases. Germline CDR1 is MNHNS and CDR2 is SASEGT. This CDR3 is 15 amino acids long. Unmatched junction bases numbered 12, after V lost 6 bases and J lost 5 bases. The CDR3 is CASSAIAGGGTEAFF. The DNA of the CDR3 is TGTGCCAGCAGCGCAATCGCAGGGGGAGGTACTGAAGCTTTCTTT.

The V gene is TRBV20-1, the J gene TRBJ1-1, with TRBD1 identical over 10 bases. The CDR3 covers 14 residues. Germline-derived CDR1 and CDR2 are DFQATT and SNEGSKA (reference sequence). V lost 0 bases and J lost 5; bases outside the gene matches: 3. CDR3 DNA sequence: TGCAGTGCTAGAGACGGGACAGGGGATACTGAAGCTTTCTTT. Translated, it gives CSARDGTGDTEAFF.

This clonotype has a handful of counts. V is TRBV6-1 and J is TRBJ2-5; 8 bases align to TRBD2. Trimming at V came to 8 bases and at J to 5 bases, leaving 13 bases not matched to a gene. This CDR3 is 15 amino acids long. Per germline, CDR1 MNHNS and CDR2 SASEGT. The CDR3, as DNA: TGTGCCAGCGGTGTCGACGGGAGGGCCGCGGAGACCCAGTACTTC. Translated, it gives CASGVDGRAAETQYF.

The table lists this clonotype with many counts. This chain joins TRBV7-3 and TRBJ2-2; D call uncertain. The V and J ends lost 5 bases and 7 bases respectively, with 5 bases between them. This CDR3 comprises 11 residues. In germline, CDR1 is SGHTA, CDR2 FQGTGA. This CDR3 is CASSRGGELFF. The CDR3 nucleotides are TGTGCCAGCAGCCGAGGCGGGGAGCTGTTTTTT.

The chain has TRBV30 and TRBJ2-3; perhaps TRBD1 as D (5 bases). V dropped 3 bases and J dropped 2 bases, with 15 bases sitting between them. Germline V gene sequence: CDR1 GTSNPN, CDR2 SVGIG (reference sequence). The CDR3 totals 15 residues. CDR3: CAWSMSGKATDTQYF. The CDR3 DNA reads as TGTGCCTGGAGCATGTCAGGGAAAGCCACAGATACGCAGTATTTT. The full variable domain, completed using reference TRBV30 and TRBJ2-3, is SQTIHQWPATLVQPVGSPLSLECTVEGTSNPNLYWYRQAAGRGLQLLFYSVGIGQISSEVPQNLSASRPQDRQFILSSKKLLLSDSGFYLCAWSMSGKATDTQYFGPGTRLTVL.

This clonotype appeared a few times. The J gene is TRBJ2-2, the V gene TRBV6-1, with a tentative D call TRBD1 (5 bases). V lost 10 bases and J lost 7, with 10 bases in between. CDR1 MNHNS and CDR2 SASEGT come from the germline V gene. The CDR3 runs to 11 residues. CDR3 loop: CATRVVGELFF. CDR3 nucleotide sequence: TGTGCCACCAGGGTTGTCGGGGAGCTGTTTTTT.

The chain carries TRBV20-1 and TRBJ1-4; 7 bases line up with TRBD1. Germline V lookup: CDR1 DFQATT, CDR2 SNEGSKA (reference sequence). The CDR3 has 14 amino acids. V gave up 3 bases and J gave up 7 bases; unmatched junction bases: 8. The CDR3 protein is CSASGRQGPEKLFF. DNA for the CDR3: TGCAGTGCTAGTGGTCGACAGGGTCCTGAAAAACTGTTTTTT.

There are many counts of this clonotype. The rearrangement joins TRBV11-2 to TRBJ2-7; D is possibly TRBD1 (5 bases). Per germline, CDR1 SGHAT and CDR2 FQNNGV. Trimming took 0 bases from V and 3 from J, leaving 12 bases between them. There are 15 residues in the CDR3. In DNA form, the CDR3 reads TGTGCCAGCAGCTTAGATCCGGGTAGGGGCTACGAGCAGTACTTC. Amino acids: CASSLDPGRGYEQYF.